These 32 T cell receptor beta chains were sequenced from one sample in a study of technical replicates of blood from several donors. Repertoires were generated with immunoSEQ multiplex PCR, while TCRdb's copy carries only in-frame clones and drops some. The table shows around 50,000 clones, with around nine tenths occurring only once. The sample taken for sequencing was PBMCs. These TCRs come from a human donor in good health. Some clones in this sample may be carry-over from other donors' samples.

The chain recombines TRBV4-3 with TRBJ1-2; a weak D match, TRBD1 (6 bases). This CDR3 region has 16 residues. CDR1 is LGHNA and CDR2 is YSLEER in the germline V gene. V shed 3 bases and J shed 5 bases, with 19 bases lying between them. CDR3 bases: TGCGCCAGCAGCCAGAACCACAGGGCCTACTATTATGGCTACACCTTC. Protein sequence: CASSQNHRAYYYGYTF.

The chain has TRBV5-1 and TRBJ2-1; 12 positions match TRBD2. V dropped 5 bases and J dropped 5; count of bases not matched to a gene: 11. Germline V gene lookup returns CDR1 SGHRS and CDR2 YFSETQ. CDR3 size: 17 residues. The DNA for the CDR3 is TGCGCCAGCAGTCGGACTAGCGGGACCGGGAGAAACAATGAGCAGTTCTTC. Its translation is CASSRTSGTGRNNEQFF.

The J gene is TRBJ1-1, the V gene TRBV6-6; D is uncertain. Between the trimmed V and J ends, which lost 6 bases and 2 bases, there was a span of 13 bases. The CDR3 length is 14 residues. The germline CDR1 and CDR2 sequences are MNHNY and SVGAGI (reference sequence). The CDR3 region is CASRDTRPNTEAFF. The CDR3 DNA follows: TGTGCCAGCAGAGACACAAGACCCAACACTGAAGCTTTCTTT.

The V gene is TRBV2, the J gene TRBJ1-1; a weak D match, TRBD1 (5 bases). The CDR3 is made up of 14 amino acids. The V end was cut by 1 base, the J end by 5 bases, with 11 bases between. Germline V gene sequence: CDR1 SNHLY, CDR2 FYNNEI. The CDR3 coding sequence is TGTGCCAGCAGTGAAGAGCCGGGACTGACTGAAGCTTTCTTT. Translating it yields CASSEEPGLTEAFF.

J is TRBJ2-5 and V is TRBV27; no reliable D call. This CDR3 has 11 amino acids. Trimming took off 6 bases at V and 6 bases at J, with 8 bases between the two ends. Germline loops: CDR1 MNHEY, CDR2 SMNVEV (reference sequence). CDR3: CASSYRQTQYF. The DNA of the CDR3 is TGTGCCAGCAGCTACCGCCAGACCCAGTACTTC.

The genes are TRBV27 and TRBJ2-6; D not resolved. The V and J ends lost 3 bases and 3 bases respectively, with 12 bases between them. The germline CDR1 and CDR2 sequences are MNHEY and SMNVEV (reference sequence). The CDR3 consists of 16 residues. CDR3 protein: CASSFTLGGGANVLTF. DNA of the CDR3: TGTGCCAGCAGTTTCACTCTCGGTGGTGGGGCCAACGTCCTGACTTTC.

The chain has TRBV7-9 and TRBJ2-1, with D possibly being TRBD1 (5 bases). V was cut by 5 bases and J by 0 bases, with 17 bases left in between. The CDR3 runs 17 residues. Germline-derived CDR1 and CDR2 are SEHNR and FQNEAQ (reference sequence). The CDR3 DNA is TGTGCCAGCAGCCCTAGGGGAAGAAGCTACTCCTACAATGAGCAGTTCTTC. This sequence encodes CASSPRGRSYSYNEQFF. Full variable domain (missing parts from reference TRBV7-9 and TRBJ2-1): DTGVSQNPRHKITKRGQNVTFRCDPISEHNRLYWYRQTLGQGPEFLTYFQNEAQLEKSRLLSDRFSAERPKGSFSTLEIQRTEQGDSAMYLCASSPRGRSYSYNEQFFGPGTRLTVL.

V usage is TRBV15 and J usage is TRBJ1-5; tentatively, D is TRBD1 (6 bases). This CDR3 contains 15 residues. V was shortened by 3 bases and J by 0 bases, with 9 bases between the two germline ends. The germline CDR1 and CDR2 sequences are LNHNV and YYDKDF (reference sequence). Here the CDR3 reads CATSSDRNSNQPQHF. CDR3 nucleotide sequence: TGTGCCACCAGCAGCGACAGGAATAGCAATCAGCCCCAGCATTTT.

This clone was detected a few times. The J gene is TRBJ1-2, the V gene TRBV29-1, with unresolved D. Trimming left V 3 bases short and J 6 bases short, with 8 bases between. Germline V CDR1 and CDR2: SQVTM, ANQGSEA. The CDR3 has 11 residues. The CDR3 DNA is TGCAGCGTTGAGCGAGAAAATGGCTACACCTTC. It is translated as CSVERENGYTF.

The chain links TRBV4-1 to TRBJ2-3, with D possibly matching TRBD2 (6 bases). The germline CDR1 and CDR2 sequences are MGHRA and YSYEKL. CDR3 length: 16 amino acids. With 5 bases removed from V and 3 bases from J, the gap between germline ends came to 18 bases. CDR3 in amino acids: CASSGTGHGWTDTQYF. DNA for the CDR3: TGCGCCAGCAGCGGGACTGGCCATGGATGGACAGATACGCAGTATTTT.

The rearrangement joins TRBV7-2 to TRBJ2-6, with 7 bases matching TRBD1. This CDR3 has 18 amino acids. From germline, CDR1 is SGHTA and CDR2 FQGNSA. The trim removed 5 bases at V and 0 bases at J, leaving 10 bases unmatched. Here the CDR3 reads CASSATHRGFSGANVLTF. The CDR3 DNA is TGTGCCAGCAGCGCTACTCACAGGGGCTTCTCTGGGGCCAACGTCCTGACTTTC.

This clone was detected only once. J is TRBJ2-7 and V is TRBV6-1; D possibly corresponds to TRBD1 (7 bases). In germline, CDR1 is MNHNS, CDR2 SASEGT. Trimming left V 7 bases short and J 3 bases short, with 16 bases between. This CDR3 is built from 14 residues. CDR3 region: CASNWAGGIYEQYF. The CDR3 DNA sequence: TGTGCCAGCAACTGGGCAGGGGGGATCTACGAGCAGTACTTC.

The CDR3 is CASSLKSGLSDTQYF. CDR3 nucleotides: TGTGCCAGCAGCCTAAAGAGCGGGCTCTCAGATACGCAGTATTTT. The chain is built from TRBV7-3 and TRBJ2-3, with TRBD2 as a possible D gene (6 bases). There are 15 residues in the CDR3. CDR1 is SGHTA and CDR2 is FQGTGA in the germline V gene. The V gene lost 5 bases and the J gene lost 4 bases, with 16 bases spanning the gap.

CDR3 residues: CASSPGQEDYGYTF. CDR3 in DNA: TGTGCCAGCAGCCCCGGACAGGAGGACTATGGCTACACCTTC. The chain links TRBV7-9 to TRBJ1-2, with 7 bases that match TRBD1. The V gene's germline CDR1 is SEHNR and CDR2 FQNEAQ (reference sequence). V was pared by 5 bases and J by 3 bases, with 6 bases of the junction left unmatched. The CDR3 runs to 14 residues.

The gene calls are TRBV7-2 and TRBJ2-3; a possible D gene is TRBD2 (6 bases). Germline assignment: CDR1 SGHTA and CDR2 FQGNSA. The CDR3 contains 14 residues. With 2 bases removed from V and 3 bases from J, the gap between germline ends came to 9 bases. The CDR3 loop reads CASSLRGKTDTQYF. Here the CDR3 DNA reads TGTGCCAGCAGCTTACGCGGGAAGACAGATACGCAGTATTTT.

This chain links TRBV4-3 with TRBJ1-4; perhaps TRBD1 as D (5 bases). The CDR3 contains 12 residues. The V gene's germline CDR1 is LGHNA and CDR2 YSLEER. Trimming pared 6 bases from V and 5 bases from J, leaving 7 bases between. The CDR3 loop is CASRAGNEKLFF. The CDR3 coding sequence is TGCGCCAGCAGAGCAGGGAATGAAAAACTGTTTTTT.

The CDR3 coding sequence is TGTGCCAGCAGCCCAGGACAGGGGACTGAAGCTTTCTTT. This codes for CASSPGQGTEAFF. This chain joins TRBV7-2 and TRBJ1-1; 9 bases are a match to TRBD1. The CDR3 length is 13 residues. Germline CDR1 SGHTA, CDR2 FQGNSA. Losses at the gene ends were 5 bases for V and 5 bases for J; bases not matched to a gene: 3.

The V call is TRBV6-5, the J call TRBJ2-7; the D is unclear. The CDR3 contains 15 residues. V was trimmed by 1 base and J by 0 bases, leaving 10 bases between them. Germline-derived CDR1 and CDR2 are MNHEY and SVGAGI. The CDR3 DNA is TGTGCCAGCAGTTACTTCGGTTCCCGCTCCTACGAGCAGTACTTC. Translating it yields CASSYFGSRSYEQYF.

The J gene is TRBJ2-1, the V gene TRBV7-6; possibly TRBD2 for D (5 bases). CDR1 and CDR2 from the germline V gene are SGHVS and FNYEAQ. The CDR3 loop spans 13 amino acids. The V gene lost 5 bases and the J gene lost 9 bases, with 14 bases spanning the gap. CDR3 residues: CASSPWPEGEQFF. Here the CDR3 DNA reads TGTGCCAGCAGCCCCTGGCCCGAGGGTGAGCAGTTCTTC.

CDR3 loop: CASSSRDSQDTQYF. In DNA form, the CDR3 reads TGTGCCAGCAGTTCCCGCGACTCGCAGGATACGCAGTATTTT. V is TRBV11-3 and J is TRBJ2-3; D is ambiguous. The CDR3 extends over 14 amino acids. From germline, CDR1 is SGHNT and CDR2 YENEEA. Trimming left V 6 bases short and J 6 bases short, with 16 bases between.

The CDR3 sequence: CASSVDGTGGVETQYF. In nucleotides, the CDR3 is TGTGCCAGCAGCGTAGATGGAACAGGGGGCGTGGAGACCCAGTACTTC. V usage is TRBV9 and J usage is TRBJ2-5, with 9 bases fitting TRBD1. Germline V gene lookup returns CDR1 SGDLS and CDR2 YYNGEE. This CDR3 comprises 16 residues. The trim removed 0 bases at V and 5 bases at J, leaving 8 bases unmatched.

The rearrangement joins TRBV29-1 to TRBJ1-6; possibly TRBD1 for D (5 bases). V lost 7 bases, J lost 10 bases, and 17 bases lay in between. CDR3 length: 13 amino acids. The germline gives CDR1 SQVTM, CDR2 ANQGSEA. The CDR3: CSGSAGGGSPLHF. The CDR3 DNA reads TGCAGCGGGAGTGCAGGCGGGGGGTCACCCCTCCACTTT.

V is TRBV6-4 and J is TRBJ2-1; a weak D match, TRBD2 (5 bases). This CDR3 is built from 13 residues. V was pared by 2 bases and J by 8 bases, with 10 bases between. Germline V gene lookup returns CDR1 MRHNA and CDR2 SNTAGT. The CDR3 region is CASSDLPGYEQFF. In nucleotides, the CDR3 is TGTGCCAGCAGTGACCTACCGGGGTATGAGCAGTTCTTC.

The DNA of the CDR3 is TGTGCCTGGAGTGTAGGGGGAACTGGTAAACTGTTTTTT. It translates to CAWSVGGTGKLFF. The J gene is TRBJ1-4, the V gene TRBV30; weak D call: TRBD1 (6 bases). V lost 0 bases and J lost 11, with 13 bases in between. CDR3 length: 13 amino acids. CDR1 is GTSNPN and CDR2 is SVGIG in the germline V gene (reference sequence).

DNA for the CDR3: TGTGCCCGACCGACTGGCTCTTTGTACGAGCAGTACTTC. Its translation is CARPTGSLYEQYF. The rearrangement links TRBV19 to TRBJ2-7; D not certain. The CDR3 extends over 13 amino acids. V lost 11 bases and J 4 bases, leaving 18 bases between the germline ends. Germline CDR1 is LNHDA and CDR2 is SQIVND (reference sequence).

This clone was detected once. V usage is TRBV6-5 and J usage is TRBJ1-2; 8 bases agree with TRBD1. Germline values: CDR1 MNHEY, CDR2 SVGAGI. Losses at the gene ends were 4 bases for V and 8 bases for J; bases not matched to a gene: 9. The CDR3 has 14 residues. CDR3 in DNA: TGTGCCAGCAGTTCCATCGACAGGGGCGGCGGCTACACCTTC. Its protein product is CASSSIDRGGGYTF.

The chain carries TRBV29-1 and TRBJ2-1; no definite D call. The V end was cut by 7 bases, the J end by 4 bases, with 11 bases between. The CDR3 totals 12 residues. The germline CDR1 and CDR2 sequences are SQVTM and ANQGSEA. CDR3 loop: CSARREYNEQFF. In DNA, the CDR3 is TGCAGCGCACGAAGAGAGTACAATGAGCAGTTCTTC.

This clone was counted once. This chain joins TRBV18 and TRBJ2-2, with D perhaps matching TRBD2 (6 bases). This CDR3 has 16 amino acids. Trimming pared 1 base from V and 0 bases from J, leaving 9 bases between. Germline loops: CDR1 KGHSH, CDR2 LQKENI. The DNA of the CDR3 is TGTGCCAGCTCACCACAAGGAGGGTCGAACACCGGGGAGCTGTTTTTT. It encodes CASSPQGGSNTGELFF.

The rearrangement uses TRBV30 and TRBJ1-2; perhaps TRBD1 as D (6 bases). From germline, CDR1 is GTSNPN and CDR2 SVGIG (reference sequence). This CDR3 spans 14 amino acids. V dropped 7 bases and J dropped 4 bases, with 19 bases sitting between them. The CDR3 protein is CASGYEGVGYGYTF. The CDR3 DNA is TGTGCCTCGGGATATGAGGGGGTTGGCTATGGCTACACCTTC.

This clone was counted once. This rearrangement joins TRBV4-2 to TRBJ2-7, with D perhaps TRBD1 (6 bases). This CDR3 is 16 amino acids long. Germline values: CDR1 LGHNA, CDR2 YNFKEQ. V lost 1 base and J 2 bases, leaving 15 bases between the germline ends. CDR3 sequence (DNA): TGTGCCAGCAGCCAAGGTAGTGGGTCAGGGGCCTACGAGCAGTACTTC. Translated: CASSQGSGSGAYEQYF.

As regards this clone: In the same sample, other DNA sequences code for this CDR3. The V and J genes are TRBV30 and TRBJ2-5, with 11 positions matching TRBD2. Germline V gene data show CDR1 as GTSNPN and CDR2 as SVGIG (reference sequence). V trimming: 1 base; J trimming: 4 bases; junction bases outside the gene matches: 2. The CDR3 runs 14 residues. The CDR3 spells CAWSGLAGGETQYF. The CDR3, as DNA: TGTGCCTGGAGTGGGCTAGCGGGAGGAGAGACCCAGTACTTC.

This clone was counted a single time. The chain recombines TRBV6-5 with TRBJ1-2; D remains ambiguous. Germline V gene lookup returns CDR1 MNHEY and CDR2 SVGAGI. V gave up 0 bases and J gave up 8 bases, with 10 bases separating them. The CDR3 runs 13 residues. For the CDR3, the DNA is TGTGCCAGCAGTTACTCGATATCGAGCGGCTACACCTTC. This encodes CASSYSISSGYTF.